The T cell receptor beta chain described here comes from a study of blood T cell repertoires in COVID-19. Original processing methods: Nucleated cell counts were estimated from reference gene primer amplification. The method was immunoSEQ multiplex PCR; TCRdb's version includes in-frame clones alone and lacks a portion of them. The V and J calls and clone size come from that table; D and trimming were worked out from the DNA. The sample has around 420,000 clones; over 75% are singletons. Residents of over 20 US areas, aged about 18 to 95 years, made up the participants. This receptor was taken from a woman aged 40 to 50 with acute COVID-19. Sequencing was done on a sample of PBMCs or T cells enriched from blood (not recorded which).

The CDR3 loop is CARREGQGNSYEQYF. As DNA, the CDR3 is TGCGCCAGGCGGGAGGGGCAGGGGAACTCCTACGAGCAGTACTTC. The chain uses TRBV23-1 and TRBJ2-7; TRBD2 agrees at 9 bases. TRBV23-1 is an ORF for which the function is uncertain. The J segment lost 0 bases and the V segment lost 9 bases, leaving 9 bases of the junction unmatched. This CDR3 region has 15 residues.